These 9 T cell receptor beta chains originate from one sample sequenced in a study of early T cells in non-severe SARS-CoV-2 infection. MiXCR was run by TCRdb on the 5' RACE reads, yielding one entry per CDR3 protein. There are under 60,000 distinct CDR3 sequences in the sample; 10% occur only once, and under 5% lies in the top ten. Material: whole blood. All receptors derive from an adult who was a healthcare worker with PCR-confirmed SARS-CoV-2 infection or an uninfected control (not recorded which).

This clonotype was seen ten or more times. This chain uses TRBV4-3 with TRBJ1-6, with TRBD1 as a possible D gene (6 bases). There are 17 residues in the CDR3. Trimming cost V 1 base and J 9 bases, with 19 bases left between them. CDR1 LGHNA and CDR2 YSLEER come from the germline V gene. The CDR3 DNA is TGCGCCAGCAGCCAAGGGGGGCCTCTTAGGCCCCGTTCACCCCTCCACTTT. Residues: CASSQGGPLRPRSPLHF.

This clonotype has only a few counts. The J gene is TRBJ2-1, the V gene TRBV2, with D hard to call. Germline V gives CDR1 SNHLY, CDR2 FYNNEI. CDR3 size: 14 residues. The V end lost 7 bases, the J end lost 0 bases, and 10 bases lay between the germline ends. This CDR3 reads CASTLSASYNEQFF. Written as DNA, the CDR3 is TGTGCCAGCACTCTGTCTGCCTCCTACAATGAGCAGTTCTTC.

The chain has TRBV5-1 and TRBJ2-1; D is possibly TRBD2 (6 bases). The CDR3 has 13 amino acids. V lost 3 bases and J lost 9, with 13 bases in between. Germline V lookup: CDR1 SGHRS, CDR2 YFSETQ. CDR3 in amino acids: CASSSTGDTEQFF. The CDR3 region has the DNA TGCGCCAGCAGCTCAACGGGAGACACTGAGCAGTTCTTC.

V and J are TRBV11-2 and TRBJ1-1; D is unclear. The CDR3 spans 13 residues. CDR1 is SGHAT, CDR2 FQNNGV, per germline. Trimming took 5 bases from V and 0 from J, leaving 7 bases between them. In DNA form, the CDR3 reads TGTGCCAGCAGCGCCGATTTGAACACTGAAGCTTTCTTT. The encoded protein is CASSADLNTEAFF.

In its sample, this clonotype was seen many times. This chain connects TRBV5-6 to TRBJ1-1; D is perhaps TRBD1 (5 bases). The CDR3 has 13 amino acids. Deletions cut 3 bases from V and 6 bases from J, with 12 bases between. CDR1 is SGHDT, CDR2 YYEEEE, per germline. The CDR3 loop reads CASSYLRGPEAFF. The CDR3 DNA is TGTGCCAGCAGCTATTTACGGGGCCCTGAAGCTTTCTTT.

This clonotype was recorded at least ten times. The chain uses TRBV20-1 and TRBJ2-7; a weak D match, TRBD2 (6 bases). This CDR3 is built from 11 residues. With 6 bases removed from V and 6 bases from J, the gap between germline ends came to 12 bases. Germline CDR1 reads DFQATT; CDR2 reads SNEGSKA (reference sequence). CDR3 in DNA: TGCAGTGCCAGACTAGTTCGCGAGCAGTACTTC. Translating it yields CSARLVREQYF.

Ten or more counts support this clonotype. This chain connects TRBV9 to TRBJ1-1, with D perhaps TRBD1 (5 bases). Trimming shortened V by 4 bases and J by 6 bases, and 16 bases separated the two germline ends. The CDR3 is 14 residues long. The germline CDR1 and CDR2 sequences are SGDLS and YYNGEE. The CDR3 bases are TGTGCCAGCAGCTCCGGGGCCGAAGGGGCTGAAGCTTTCTTT. Translated, it gives CASSSGAEGAEAFF.

In its sample, this clonotype was seen a few times. V and J are TRBV20-1 and TRBJ2-3; the match to TRBD2 covers 11 bases. Germline CDR1 reads DFQATT; CDR2 reads SNEGSKA (reference sequence). This CDR3 is 13 amino acids long. With V trimmed by 3 bases and J by 4 bases, 0 bases remained unmatched. The CDR3 region has the DNA TGCAGTGCTAGTAGCGGGGGGGCAGATACGCAGTATTTT. Amino acids: CSASSGGADTQYF.

This clonotype was observed at least ten times. The V and J genes are TRBV5-1 and TRBJ2-1; 11 bases are a match to TRBD2. The CDR3 totals 15 residues. With V trimmed by 4 bases and J by 10 bases, 10 bases remained unmatched. The germline V gene encodes CDR1 SGHRS and CDR2 YFSETQ. For the CDR3, the DNA is TGCGCCAGCAGCACTCTTAGCGGGGGGGCCCGGGAGCAGTTCTTC. As protein: CASSTLSGGAREQFF.